The clone carrying this T cell receptor beta chain was recorded many times. Its antigen is unknown. CDR1 is SGHDT and CDR2 is YYEEEE in the germline V gene. Trimming took off 3 bases at V and 4 bases at J, with 11 bases between the two ends. The CDR3 consists of 14 residues. Clinical symptoms, serum thyroxine, TRAb, thyroid ultrasound and orbital computed tomography were relied on for diagnosis. This sample was taken from a study of Graves' ophthalmopathy and Graves' hyperthyroidism. Study at large: The authors collected peripheral blood at initial diagnosis, before any treatment.

CDR3 regions of TCR beta were amplified from RNA transcripts. First-round RT-PCR relied on HTBI primers, and a second-round multiplex PCR came next. In TCRdb, the multiplex PCR reads were re-called with MiXCR into one record per CDR3 protein. Of tens of thousands of distinct CDR3 sequences in the sample, roughly half were seen once. Study-level points and caveats: Blood also contained most of the expanded thyroid clonotypes above 0.001 frequency. Ophthalmopathy progression prediction by the model yielded a sensitivity of 55% to 71% and a specificity of under 80%.

The rearrangement uses TRBV5-6 and TRBJ1-5; D gene uncertain. This TCR came from an adult woman with Graves' ophthalmopathy. Material for sequencing was peripheral blood. CDR3 residues: CASSSAVGNQPQHF. DNA for the CDR3: TGTGCCAGCAGCTCGGCAGTCGGAAATCAGCCCCAGCATTTT.